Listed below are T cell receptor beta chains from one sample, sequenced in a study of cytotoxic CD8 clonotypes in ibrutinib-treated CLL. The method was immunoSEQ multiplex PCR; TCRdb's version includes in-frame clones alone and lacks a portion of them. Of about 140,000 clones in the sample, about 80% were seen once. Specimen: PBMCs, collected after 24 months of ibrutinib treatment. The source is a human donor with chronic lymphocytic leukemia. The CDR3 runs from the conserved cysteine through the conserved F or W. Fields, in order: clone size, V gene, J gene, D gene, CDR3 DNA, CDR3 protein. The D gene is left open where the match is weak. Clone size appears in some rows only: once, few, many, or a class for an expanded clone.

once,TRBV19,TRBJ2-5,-,TGTGCCAGTAGACCGACAGTCCCACAAGAGACCCAGTACTTC,CASRPTVPQETQYF
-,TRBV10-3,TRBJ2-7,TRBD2,TGTGCCATCAGTGGGGGGACTAGCGGATCCTACGAGCAGTACTTC,CAISGGTSGSYEQYF
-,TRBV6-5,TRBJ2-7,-,TGTGCCAGCCGCCGCCTCTCGTCCTACGAGCAGTACTTC,CASRRLSSYEQYF
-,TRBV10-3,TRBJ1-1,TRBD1,TGTGCCATCAGTGGGACAGGGAGGGACACTGAAGCTTTCTTT,CAISGTGRDTEAFF
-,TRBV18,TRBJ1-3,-,TGTGCCAGCTCACCATTGGCCCCCGACGGACCCTCTGGAAACACCATATATTTT,CASSPLAPDGPSGNTIYF
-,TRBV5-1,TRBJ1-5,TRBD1,TGCGCCAGCAGCTTAGGGGGCGGCAATCAGCCCCAGCATTTT,CASSLGGGNQPQHF
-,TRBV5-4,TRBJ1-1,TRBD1,TGTGCCAGCAGCTTTGAAGGACAGGCGGGGAACACTGAAGCTTTCTTT,CASSFEGQAGNTEAFF
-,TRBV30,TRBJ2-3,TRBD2,TGTGCCCGGAGCGGGGGGGCAGATACGCAGTATTTT,CARSGGADTQYF
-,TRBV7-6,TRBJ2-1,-,TGTGCCAGCAGCTTAGTTCCCGGACAGAACAATGAGCAGTTCTTC,CASSLVPGQNNEQFF
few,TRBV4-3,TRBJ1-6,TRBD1,TGCGCCAGCAGCCAGGAGTCCGGGACAGGGGGCTCACCCCTCCACTTT,CASSQESGTGGSPLHF